This is a list of T cell receptor beta chains from one sample in a study of T cells in Graves' hyperthyroidism and ophthalmopathy. TCRdb re-called the multiplex PCR reads with MiXCR, one entry per CDR3 protein. Among 400,000 to 500,000 distinct CDR3 sequences listed, approximately 15% were seen once. Sequencing input: blood. Every receptor here comes from a woman under 30 with Graves' hyperthyroidism. Each CDR3 is given with its conserved first and last residue. D genes are given only for firm matches. The size entry is marked missing in some rows and otherwise reads once, few, many or a size class.

TRBJ2-2 TRBV30 many - CSVSGMTGELFF TGTTCGGTATCGGGGATGACCGGGGAGCTGTTTTTT
TRBJ1-5 TRBV12-3/TRBV12-4 many - CASSSQEVRSQPQHF TGTGCCAGCAGTTCCCAGGAGGTTAGGAGCCAGCCCCAGCATTTT
TRBJ2-1 TRBV15 many - CATSTPKGGMNNEQFF TGTGCCACCAGCACCCCGAAGGGGGGTATGAACAATGAGCAGTTCTTC
TRBJ2-1 TRBV3-1 many - CASSQDSSRALSYNEQFF TGTGCCAGCAGCCAAGATTCGTCCAGGGCTCTATCCTACAATGAGCAGTTCTTC
TRBJ2-6 TRBV7-6 few - CASSLAFGSSGANVLTF TGTGCCAGCAGCTTAGCGTTCGGCTCCTCTGGGGCCAACGTCCTGACTTTC
TRBJ1-3 TRBV5-1 - - CASSLGASFSGNTIYF TGCGCCAGCAGCTTGGGGGCCAGTTTCTCTGGAAACACCATATATTTT
TRBJ2-4 TRBV30 many TRBD1 CAWVDRVAKNIQYF TGTGCCTGGGTTGACAGGGTAGCAAAAAACATTCAGTACTTC
TRBJ1-1 TRBV6-2/TRBV6-3 - - CASSVTRASYTEAFF TGTGCCAGCAGTGTAACAAGGGCTTCGTACACTGAAGCTTTCTTT
TRBJ2-2 TRBV11-3 many TRBD1 CASSLVGGSTGELFF TGTGCCAGCAGCTTAGTAGGGGGCTCCACCGGGGAGCTGTTTTTT
TRBJ1-4 TRBV5-4 - - CASSPDGPTNEKLFF TGTGCCAGCAGCCCGGACGGCCCAACTAATGAAAAACTGTTTTTT
TRBJ1-6 TRBV20-1 - - CSARDERVRSPLHF TGCAGTGCTAGAGATGAAAGGGTTCGGTCACCCCTCCACTTT
TRBJ2-1 TRBV5-1 - - CASSSYWDRSSYNEQFF TGCGCCAGCAGCTCATACTGGGACCGCAGCTCCTACAATGAGCAGTTCTTC